This T cell receptor beta chain was retrieved from a study of shared clonotypes between healthy human individuals. Each subset's genomic DNA was shared equally among a number of immunoSEQ plates. Measured with immunoSEQ multiplex PCR; TCRdb has only the in-frame clones, and not every one. The sample lists about 120,000 clones; 68% were seen once. Note on this clone: Its specificity is not known.

Broader study findings: Represented diversity (both genetic and exposure-history) was limited by the small number of donors. Generally, naive subsets (rather than memory subsets) showed larger estimated richness.

The length of the CDR3 is 15 residues. J was trimmed by 7 bases and V by 0 bases; bases with no gene match: 4. The germline V gene encodes CDR1 WSHSY and CDR2 SAAADI. Input material: memory CD8+ T cells sorted from blood. The subset: CD45RO+ cells pooled with CCR7-negative TemRA cells. This sequence originates from a woman aged 25 to 45 in good health. The chain combines TRBV10-2 with TRBJ2-7, with TRBD2 identical over 12 bases. The CDR3: CASSESTSGSGEQYF. CDR3 in DNA: TGCGCCAGCAGTGAGTCGACTAGCGGGAGTGGAGAGCAGTACTTC.